One sample yielded the 31 T cell receptor beta chains listed below, sequenced in a study of shared T cell receptors in the human thymus. The repertoire was sequenced with immunoSEQ multiplex PCR; TCRdb's copy has only in-frame clones and lacks some. The sample contains hundreds of thousands of clones, approximately 89% of which appear only once. These sequences were also reported in another study, on human thymus T cells.

What was sequenced was thymocytes. These receptors all stem from a boy under two years old with a congenital heart defect.

This clone occurred a few times. V is TRBV6-6 and J is TRBJ2-5, with 10 nucleotides matching TRBD1. V lost 4 bases and J lost 2; bases outside the gene matches: 4. The CDR3 runs 15 residues. Germline V CDR1 and CDR2: MNHNY, SVGAGI (reference sequence). CDR3 sequence reads: CASSSGTGEQETQYF. The CDR3 DNA is TGTGCCAGCAGTTCCGGGACAGGGGAACAAGAGACCCAGTACTTC.

This clone was counted a single time. This chain uses TRBV28 with TRBJ2-7, with unresolved D. The CDR3 sequence is 12 residues long. CDR1 is MDHEN, CDR2 SYDVKM, per germline. Trimming stripped 2 bases from V and 7 bases from J, with 9 bases between. The CDR3 DNA sequence: TGTGCCAGCAGTTTAGGTAGGAGTGAGCAGTACTTC. Encoded protein: CASSLGRSEQYF.

The chain employs TRBV4-1 and TRBJ1-6, with 7 bases matching TRBD1. V was clipped by 2 bases and J by 5 bases; unmatched bases: 9. CDR3 length: 17 residues. Germline V CDR1 and CDR2: MGHRA, YSYEKL. CDR3 sequence: CASSQRLTGRHNSPLHF. DNA of the CDR3: TGCGCCAGCAGCCAACGCTTGACAGGGAGGCATAATTCACCCCTCCACTTT.

The J gene is TRBJ2-7, the V gene TRBV6-5; weak D call: TRBD2 (6 bases). The length of the CDR3 is 13 residues. Germline V lookup: CDR1 MNHEY, CDR2 SVGAGI. V shed 6 bases and J shed 2 bases, with 11 bases lying between them. The CDR3 here is CASRGLSPYEQYF. The CDR3 DNA sequence: TGTGCCAGCAGGGGACTGTCTCCCTACGAGCAGTACTTC.

J is TRBJ2-2 and V is TRBV2; the D gene is possibly TRBD2 (6 bases). The CDR3 extends over 15 amino acids. Germline CDR1 reads SNHLY; CDR2 reads FYNNEI. The V end lost 4 bases, the J end lost 4 bases, and 13 bases lay between the germline ends. The CDR3 loop reads CASSVGSGITGELFF. The CDR3 nucleotides are TGTGCCAGCAGTGTAGGTAGCGGAATCACCGGGGAGCTGTTTTTT.

V usage is TRBV28 and J usage is TRBJ2-3; tentative D call: TRBD2 (5 bases). CDR3 length: 16 residues. From germline, CDR1 is MDHEN and CDR2 SYDVKM. Trimming removed 7 bases from V and 0 bases from J, with 17 bases in between. CDR3 protein: CASTTLGITSTDTQYF. The CDR3 DNA reads TGTGCCAGCACCACTCTCGGGATAACTAGCACAGATACGCAGTATTTT.

The chain couples TRBV27 to TRBJ2-1, with TRBD2 matching 12 bases. This CDR3 spans 18 amino acids. J gave up 8 bases and V 2 bases, and 13 bases lay outside the gene matches. From germline, CDR1 is MNHEY and CDR2 SMNVEV (reference sequence). Here the CDR3 DNA reads TGTGCCAGCAGTTTAACCCTTCGACTAGCGGGAGCTGGGGATGAGCAGTTCTTC. It specifies CASSLTLRLAGAGDEQFF.

This clone was counted a single time. The chain employs TRBV9 and TRBJ2-5; possible D gene TRBD1, 6 bases. The CDR3 consists of 16 residues. The germline V and J ends were trimmed by 4 bases and 1 base, with 17 bases remaining between them. The germline gives CDR1 SGDLS, CDR2 YYNGEE. CDR3 DNA sequence: TGTGCCAGCAGCTCGGACAGCAACATCCTCCAAGAGACCCAGTACTTC. Translated, it gives CASSSDSNILQETQYF.

The chain couples TRBV29-1 to TRBJ2-1; 10 bases fit TRBD1. Germline CDR1 SQVTM, CDR2 ANQGSEA. After removal of 7 bases from V and 6 bases from J, the junction contained 12 bases not matched to a gene. The CDR3 is made up of 15 amino acids. The CDR3 reads CSAHLGGTGANEQFF. DNA of the CDR3: TGCAGCGCGCACCTAGGGGGGACAGGGGCCAATGAGCAGTTCTTC.

In regard to this clone: An end of the junction differs from the germline gene, which may be a read error. The V and J genes are TRBV7-2 and TRBJ2-4; a weak D match, TRBD2 (6 bases). Germline CDR1 SGHTA, CDR2 FQGNSA. The CDR3 totals 11 residues. In DNA form, the CDR3 reads TGTGCCAGCAGCTTACAGGGAGGTTGGGACTTC. Translating it yields CASSLQGGWDF. Complete variable domain (other parts from reference TRBV7-2 and TRBJ2-4): GAGVSQSPSNKVTEKGKDVELRCDPISGHTALYWYRQSLGQGLEFLIYFQGNSAPDKSGLPSDRFSAERTGGSVSTLTIQRTQQEDSAVYLCASSLQGGWDFGAGTRLSVL.

The genes are TRBV29-1 and TRBJ2-2; 8 nucleotides match TRBD2. This CDR3 has 13 residues. In germline, CDR1 is SQVTM, CDR2 ANQGSEA. CDR3 sequence reads: CSFGGAGTGELFF. CDR3 DNA: TGCAGTTTCGGGGGGGCGGGAACCGGGGAGCTGTTTTTT.

This clone has a single count. The chain has TRBV2 and TRBJ2-1; 8 bases are shared with TRBD1. The V and J ends lost 4 bases and 2 bases, in that order; junction bases with no gene match: 4. Germline V CDR1 and CDR2: SNHLY, FYNNEI. The CDR3 is made up of 15 amino acids. This chain's CDR3 is CASSVATGAYNEQFF. The CDR3 DNA reads as TGTGCCAGCAGTGTTGCGACAGGGGCCTACAATGAGCAGTTCTTC.

V and J are TRBV6-1 and TRBJ2-2; D is possibly TRBD1 (5 bases). Germline CDR1 is MNHNS and CDR2 is SASEGT. With 5 bases removed from V and 4 bases from J, the gap between germline ends came to 11 bases. The CDR3 extends over 14 amino acids. The CDR3 loop is CASSRQGGTGELFF. The CDR3 DNA is TGTGCCAGCAGTCGGCAGGGTGGCACCGGGGAGCTGTTTTTT.

V gene TRBV18 combines with J gene TRBJ1-2; D gene uncertain. This CDR3 contains 15 residues. Per germline, CDR1 KGHSH and CDR2 LQKENI. Trimming pared 3 bases from V and 0 bases from J, leaving 11 bases between. The CDR3 DNA follows: TGTGCCAGCTCACCCCCCAAACAGCCTAACTATGGCTACACCTTC. It encodes CASSPPKQPNYGYTF.

This chain connects TRBV19 to TRBJ2-7, with TRBD1 matching over 8 bases. Trimming took 2 bases from V and 4 from J; bases not matched to a gene: 4. The CDR3 runs 14 residues. Per the germline V gene, CDR1 is LNHDA and CDR2 is SQIVND (reference sequence). The CDR3 here is CASSISQGAYEQYF. In DNA, the CDR3 is TGTGCCAGTAGTATATCTCAGGGGGCGTACGAGCAGTACTTC. Combining the CDR3 with reference TRBV19 and TRBJ2-7 gives the whole variable domain DGGITQSPKYLFRKEGQNVTLSCEQNLNHDAMYWYRQDPGQGLRLIYYSQIVNDFQKGDIAEGYSVSREKKESFPLTVTSAQKNPTAFYLCASSISQGAYEQYFGPGTRLTVT.

This clone was seen only once. The rearrangement links TRBV11-2 to TRBJ1-2; D might be TRBD1 (5 bases). V lost 5 bases, J lost 3 bases, and 10 bases lay in between. Germline V lookup: CDR1 SGHAT, CDR2 FQNNGV. The CDR3 consists of 13 residues. The CDR3 DNA sequence: TGTGCCAGCAGCCCTGGGACTGACTATGGCTACACCTTC. It yields the protein CASSPGTDYGYTF.

The chain carries TRBV2 and TRBJ1-4; a weak D match, TRBD1 (5 bases). This CDR3 spans 14 amino acids. Trimming stripped 7 bases from V and 7 bases from J, with 16 bases between. Germline CDR1 SNHLY, CDR2 FYNNEI. CDR3 sequence (DNA): TGTGCCAGCACAGGGCCTCTCGCTGCTGAAAAACTGTTTTTT. This encodes CASTGPLAAEKLFF.

The genes are TRBV9 and TRBJ2-2; 9 bases map to TRBD1. Germline V gene data show CDR1 as SGDLS and CDR2 as YYNGEE. The V segment lost 7 bases and the J segment 1 base; nucleotides outside the gene matches: 5. The CDR3 runs to 15 residues. Here the CDR3 reads CASRRDRVNTGELFF. The CDR3 bases are TGTGCCAGCCGTCGGGACAGGGTGAACACCGGGGAGCTGTTTTTT.

The chain uses TRBV28 and TRBJ1-5, with TRBD1 matching over 7 bases. The germline CDR1 and CDR2 sequences are MDHEN and SYDVKM. The CDR3 contains 15 residues. V was clipped by 8 bases and J by 2 bases; unmatched bases: 9. CDR3 sequence (DNA): TGTGCCAGCGGGATCCCGGGACAGCGCAATCAGCCCCAGCATTTT. Translation gives CASGIPGQRNQPQHF.

V is TRBV7-9 and J is TRBJ2-1, with 7 nucleotides matching TRBD1. After removal of 1 base from V and 6 bases from J, the junction contained 6 bases not matched to a gene. Germline CDR1 is SEHNR and CDR2 is FQNEAQ (reference sequence). The CDR3 has 15 residues. The CDR3 is CASSLGGGPFNEQFF. Here the CDR3 DNA reads TGTGCCAGCAGCTTAGGAGGGGGCCCCTTCAATGAGCAGTTCTTC.

The genes are TRBV7-6 and TRBJ2-5; 12 bases align to TRBD2. Looked up from germline, CDR1 is SGHVS and CDR2 is FNYEAQ. V was clipped by 5 bases and J by 6 bases; unmatched bases: 4. CDR3 length: 14 amino acids. The CDR3 bases are TGTGCCAGCAGCCCTAGCGGGGGGGGAAAGACCCAGTACTTC. Translation: CASSPSGGGKTQYF.

The CDR3 spells CASSQGFRVNSPLHF. CDR3 DNA: TGTGCCAGCAGCCAAGGGTTCAGGGTTAATTCACCCCTCCACTTT. The chain has TRBV4-2 and TRBJ1-6; a possible D gene is TRBD1 (5 bases). Trimming removed 1 base at V and 6 bases at J, with 10 bases between. Germline loops: CDR1 LGHNA, CDR2 YNFKEQ. This CDR3 region has 15 residues.

This chain joins TRBV6-6 and TRBJ2-7; 12 nucleotides match TRBD2. From germline, CDR1 is MNHNY and CDR2 SVGAGI (reference sequence). The CDR3 is 14 residues long. V shed 6 bases and J 4 bases; nucleotides not matched to a gene: 4. In nucleotides, the CDR3 is TGTGCCAGCAGACCTAGCGGGGGGGATTACGAGCAGTACTTC. This translates into CASRPSGGDYEQYF.

V and J are TRBV14 and TRBJ1-2, with no clear D. Trimming removed 4 bases at V and 4 bases at J, with 19 bases between. Germline loops: CDR1 SGHDN, CDR2 FVKESK. The CDR3 totals 16 residues. CDR3 in amino acids: CASSPTSPEPTYGYTF. The DNA of the CDR3 is TGTGCCAGCAGCCCAACTTCCCCCGAGCCCACCTATGGCTACACCTTC.

This clone was observed once. The rearrangement uses TRBV6-1 and TRBJ1-1, with a possible D match to TRBD1 (5 bases). V lost 4 bases to trimming and J lost 1 base, with 7 bases between them. This CDR3 is 13 amino acids long. Germline V lookup: CDR1 MNHNS, CDR2 SASEGT. The CDR3 reads CASSVRENTEAFF. The DNA of the CDR3 is TGTGCCAGCAGTGTCAGGGAGAACACTGAAGCTTTCTTT.

V usage is TRBV4-1 and J usage is TRBJ1-6, with D perhaps TRBD1 (6 bases). Deletions cut 0 bases from V and 6 bases from J, with 15 bases between. The CDR3 is 17 residues long. From germline, CDR1 is MGHRA and CDR2 YSYEKL. The CDR3: CASSQDFTQGFNSPLHF. CDR3 nucleotide sequence: TGCGCCAGCAGCCAAGATTTCACTCAGGGGTTTAATTCACCCCTCCACTTT.

The V call is TRBV15, the J call TRBJ1-2, with a possible D match to TRBD1 (5 bases). CDR1 LNHNV and CDR2 YYDKDF come from the germline V gene (reference sequence). This CDR3 spans 15 amino acids. The V gene lost 0 bases and the J gene lost 2 bases, with 10 bases spanning the gap. The CDR3 coding sequence is TGTGCCACCAGCAGAGATCATCGACAGAACTATGGCTACACCTTC. It is translated as CATSRDHRQNYGYTF.

In this sample, this clone turned up a few times. V gene TRBV28 combines with J gene TRBJ1-2; TRBD1 might be the D (5 bases). Germline V CDR1 and CDR2: MDHEN, SYDVKM. Trimming removed 7 bases at V and 8 bases at J, with 17 bases between. The CDR3 has 13 amino acids. The CDR3 DNA sequence: TGTGCCAGCATCTCCGGTTGGCAGGGCGGCTACACCTTC. Its protein product is CASISGWQGGYTF.

The chain recombines TRBV6-1 with TRBJ2-1, with 9 nucleotides matching TRBD1. Germline-derived CDR1 and CDR2 are MNHNS and SASEGT. CDR3 length: 16 amino acids. The V and J ends lost 2 bases and 7 bases, in that order; junction bases with no gene match: 9. DNA of the CDR3: TGTGCCAGCAGTGAATTGGTAAACAGGGGGCGGAATGAGCAGTTCTTC. Protein sequence: CASSELVNRGRNEQFF.

This chain links TRBV25-1 with TRBJ2-3; TRBD2 might be the D (7 bases). The CDR3 covers 17 residues. V was clipped by 2 bases and J by 5 bases, with 20 bases between them. Germline CDR1 reads MGHDK; CDR2 reads SYGVNS. CDR3 nucleotides: TGTGCCAGCAGTGAACACAGTCAGGGAGGGGGTGAAGATACGCAGTATTTT. Residues: CASSEHSQGGGEDTQYF.

The chain recombines TRBV19 with TRBJ1-1; TRBD1 matches 9 bases. Germline lookup yields CDR1 LNHDA and CDR2 SQIVND (reference sequence). V gave up 7 bases and J gave up 5 bases; unmatched junction bases: 8. This CDR3 has 14 amino acids. CDR3 bases: TGTGCCAGTATGCCCCGGACAGGGGTAACTGAAGCTTTCTTT. It is translated as CASMPRTGVTEAFF.